This T cell receptor beta chain was recovered during a study of T cells in Graves' hyperthyroidism and ophthalmopathy. Study-wide results and caveats: From stable hyperthyroidism, ophthalmopathy was separated by a 13 V-J model. Researchers found most expanded thyroid clonotypes above 0.001 in blood as well.

Authors of the study amplified TCR beta CDR3 regions from RNA transcripts. HTBI primers were employed in a first-round RT-PCR of the TCR CDR3. TCRdb re-called the multiplex PCR reads through MiXCR, storing one row per CDR3 protein. The repertoire consists of about 290,000 distinct CDR3 sequences, with approximately 15% occurring once and the leading ten covering around 34%. This CDR3 has 13 residues. Germline CDR1 and CDR2: SNHLY and FYNNEI. V was cut by 10 bases and J by 1 base, with 13 bases left in between. Patients were aged 18 to 65, had disease duration under 2 months, and had newly diagnosed hyperthyroidism. This clonotype was seen many times. Its antigen is unknown.

This rearrangement joins TRBV2 to TRBJ2-5; D is perhaps TRBD2 (6 bases). Sequencing was performed on blood. The receptor was isolated from a man aged 25-40 years with Graves' hyperthyroidism. CDR3 region: CATSGLTQETQYF. As DNA, the CDR3 is TGTGCCACCTCGGGACTGACCCAAGAGACCCAGTACTTC.